Listed here are 29 T cell receptor beta chains from one sample, sequenced in a study of cytomegalovirus exposure and HLA in healthy donors. Researchers ran the PCR with 60 Vbeta and 13 Jbeta primers. Clones were read by immunoSEQ multiplex PCR, and TCRdb kept only the in-frame ones, dropping some. The sample carries about 190,000 clones, less than 90% recorded once. The source material was PBMCs. The receptors here all came from a boy aged 5-17 years in good health and CMV-seronegative.

This clone appeared a single time. The gene calls are TRBV6-9 and TRBJ2-7, with 10 bases lining up with TRBD1. The V and J ends lost 4 bases and 6 bases, in that order; junction bases with no gene match: 9. Germline V CDR1 and CDR2: MNHGY, SVAAGI. The length of the CDR3 is 15 residues. The CDR3 sequence is CASSSPGTGEAEQYF. CDR3 nucleotide sequence: TGTGCCAGCAGTTCCCCCGGGACAGGGGAGGCCGAGCAGTACTTC.

The V call is TRBV28, the J call TRBJ2-3, with TRBD2 matching 9 bases. The CDR3 is 16 amino acids. After removal of 6 bases from V and 6 bases from J, the junction contained 13 bases not matched to a gene. Germline loops: CDR1 MDHEN, CDR2 SYDVKM. CDR3 bases: TGTGCCAGCAGACCCCCCTCTAGCGGGACTGCGGATACGCAGTATTTT. This codes for CASRPPSSGTADTQYF.

This chain's CDR3 is CATRRTSGNTGELFF. In nucleotides, the CDR3 is TGTGCCACCAGACGGACTAGCGGAAACACCGGGGAGCTGTTTTTT. The J gene is TRBJ2-2, the V gene TRBV15; 10 nucleotides agree with TRBD2. After removal of 6 bases from V and 2 bases from J, the junction contained 3 bases not matched to a gene. Germline V gene data show CDR1 as LNHNV and CDR2 as YYDKDF (reference sequence). CDR3 length equals 15 residues.

The V gene is TRBV5-1, the J gene TRBJ2-5; 9 bases agree with TRBD2. CDR3 length: 15 residues. J lost 1 base, V lost 0 bases, and 1 base had no gene match. Per germline, CDR1 SGHRS and CDR2 YFSETQ. The DNA for the CDR3 is TGCGCCAGCAGCTTGGGGACTAGCGCCCAAGAGACCCAGTACTTC. It translates to CASSLGTSAQETQYF.

The genes are TRBV4-1 and TRBJ2-1; D is perhaps TRBD2 (5 bases). Germline V CDR1 and CDR2: MGHRA, YSYEKL. The CDR3 is 16 residues long. V was shortened by 0 bases and J by 0 bases, with 9 bases between the two germline ends. The CDR3 nucleotides are TGCGCCAGCAGCCAAGAACCGGGGAGCTCCTACAATGAGCAGTTCTTC. Translating it yields CASSQEPGSSYNEQFF.

The genes are TRBV29-1 and TRBJ2-1; possible D gene TRBD1, 7 bases. Trimming removed 4 bases from V and 2 bases from J, with 18 bases in between. The CDR3 runs 16 residues. CDR1 is SQVTM and CDR2 is ANQGSEA in the germline V gene. This CDR3 is CSVGPRGRDPYNEQFF. The CDR3 DNA reads TGCAGCGTTGGTCCGAGGGGGCGGGATCCCTACAATGAGCAGTTCTTC.

The chain has TRBV28 and TRBJ1-3; perhaps TRBD1 as D (6 bases). The CDR3 is made up of 12 amino acids. The V gene's germline CDR1 is MDHEN and CDR2 SYDVKM. V lost 6 bases and J 11 bases, leaving 14 bases between the germline ends. The CDR3 sequence is CASSTQGYPIYF. CDR3 nucleotides: TGTGCCAGCAGCACACAGGGTTATCCCATATATTTT.

This sequence joins TRBV7-9 and TRBJ2-6, with D possibly being TRBD2 (5 bases). This CDR3 spans 17 amino acids. Trimming stripped 2 bases from V and 4 bases from J, with 15 bases between. Germline loops: CDR1 SEHNR, CDR2 FQNEAQ (reference sequence). In DNA form, the CDR3 reads TGTGCCAGCAGCTTACCGACTAAGGGAGCCGGGGCCAACGTCCTGACTTTC. Protein sequence: CASSLPTKGAGANVLTF.

V and J are TRBV19 and TRBJ2-1, with D tentatively TRBD2 (6 bases). Germline values: CDR1 LNHDA, CDR2 SQIVND (reference sequence). V was trimmed by 7 bases and J by 5 bases, leaving 15 bases between them. This CDR3 has 14 residues. The DNA of the CDR3 is TGTGCCAGTATCCCTTCCGGGAGAAACAATGAGCAGTTCTTC. Protein: CASIPSGRNNEQFF.

V gene TRBV4-1 combines with J gene TRBJ2-7; maybe TRBD1 (6 bases). The germline V and J ends were trimmed by 1 base and 1 base, with 26 bases remaining between them. CDR1 MGHRA and CDR2 YSYEKL come from the germline V gene. This CDR3 region has 20 residues. CDR3 amino acids: CASSQGFWPWIGGSSYEQYF. The CDR3 DNA reads TGCGCCAGCAGCCAAGGTTTTTGGCCCTGGATAGGGGGTTCATCCTACGAGCAGTACTTC.

The chain recombines TRBV9 with TRBJ1-2, with 11 bases that match TRBD1. After removal of 0 bases from V and 7 bases from J, the junction contained 2 bases not matched to a gene. The length of the CDR3 is 14 residues. CDR1 and CDR2 (germline): SGDLS, YYNGEE. CDR3 sequence: CASSVEGTGGGYTF. The DNA for the CDR3 is TGTGCCAGCAGCGTAGAGGGGACAGGGGGTGGCTACACCTTC.

The chain joins TRBV9 to TRBJ1-1; no clear D gene. V lost 4 bases, J lost 6 bases, and 16 bases lay in between. The CDR3 runs 14 residues. The germline gives CDR1 SGDLS, CDR2 YYNGEE. The CDR3: CASSPRGALSEAFF. CDR3 nucleotide sequence: TGTGCCAGCAGCCCCCGGGGTGCCCTTTCTGAAGCTTTCTTT.

The chain joins TRBV7-9 to TRBJ1-4; TRBD1 matches 9 bases. Germline CDR1 reads SEHNR; CDR2 reads FQNEAQ (reference sequence). The length of the CDR3 is 12 residues. V was pared by 3 bases and J by 10 bases, with 0 bases of the junction left unmatched. The CDR3 DNA is TGTGCCAGCAGCTTGGACAGGGGAAAACTGTTTTTT. Protein: CASSLDRGKLFF.

This clone occurred a few times. The chain joins TRBV15 to TRBJ2-1, with 9 bases that match TRBD1. Per germline, CDR1 LNHNV and CDR2 YYDKDF (reference sequence). CDR3 length equals 15 residues. V was pared by 3 bases and J by 7 bases, with 7 bases of the junction left unmatched. The CDR3 DNA reads TGTGCCACCAGCAGCACAGGGGGCGGTGTAAATGAGCAGTTCTTC. Translation: CATSSTGGGVNEQFF.

The V and J genes are TRBV7-9 and TRBJ1-2, with a tentative D call TRBD1 (5 bases). Deletions cut 3 bases from V and 2 bases from J, with 16 bases between. The V gene's germline CDR1 is SEHNR and CDR2 FQNEAQ (reference sequence). CDR3 length: 16 residues. For the CDR3, the DNA is TGTGCCAGCAGCTTCGACCCGAGACAGAAGAACTATGGCTACACCTTC. Translation gives CASSFDPRQKNYGYTF.

V usage is TRBV29-1 and J usage is TRBJ1-1; D is possibly TRBD1 (5 bases). The CDR3 has 14 amino acids. The germline V and J ends were trimmed by 6 bases and 0 bases, with 14 bases remaining between them. From germline, CDR1 is SQVTM and CDR2 ANQGSEA. The CDR3 nucleotides are TGCAGCGTGATGGGGCAGAGACTGAACACTGAAGCTTTCTTT. Translating gives CSVMGQRLNTEAFF.

The rearrangement links TRBV15 to TRBJ2-1; D is unclear. The CDR3 covers 14 residues. The germline gives CDR1 LNHNV, CDR2 YYDKDF (reference sequence). Trimming cost V 8 bases and J 4 bases, with 15 bases left between them. The DNA for the CDR3 is TGTGCCACCGCGGTCGCGACTCATTACAATGAGCAGTTCTTC. Encoded protein: CATAVATHYNEQFF. Full variable domain (missing parts from reference TRBV15 and TRBJ2-1): DAMVIQNPRYQVTQFGKPVTLSCSQTLNHNVMYWYQQKSSQAPKLLFHYYDKDFNNEADTPDNFQSRRPNTSFCFLDIRSPGLGDTAMYLCATAVATHYNEQFFGPGTRLTVL.

The rearrangement joins TRBV27 to TRBJ1-6; D is unresolved. The CDR3 loop spans 12 amino acids. Per germline, CDR1 MNHEY and CDR2 SMNVEV (reference sequence). Trimming shortened V by 7 bases and J by 6 bases, and 7 bases separated the two germline ends. The chain's CDR3 is CASTGSNSPLHF. The CDR3 DNA is TGTGCCAGCACGGGGAGTAATTCACCCCTCCACTTT.

The rearrangement links TRBV19 to TRBJ1-1; D gene uncertain. The CDR3 is 11 amino acids. Germline V gene sequence: CDR1 LNHDA, CDR2 SQIVND (reference sequence). V lost 4 bases and J 6 bases, leaving 6 bases between the germline ends. The CDR3 is CASSKSPEAFF. In nucleotides, the CDR3 is TGTGCCAGTAGTAAAAGCCCTGAAGCTTTCTTT.

The rearrangement joins TRBV19 to TRBJ1-5; no definite D call. CDR3 size: 15 residues. The ends were cut back, 6 bases at V and 6 bases at J, with 18 bases in the middle. Looked up from germline, CDR1 is LNHDA and CDR2 is SQIVND (reference sequence). This CDR3 is CASRVRSEIAQPQHF. In DNA form, the CDR3 reads TGTGCCAGTAGGGTTCGTTCGGAGATCGCTCAGCCCCAGCATTTT.

This clone was observed a single time. The chain is built from TRBV15 and TRBJ2-1; 7 bases fit TRBD1. With 0 bases clipped from V and 8 bases from J, the junction kept 7 bases outside the gene matches. Per the germline V gene, CDR1 is LNHNV and CDR2 is YYDKDF (reference sequence). The CDR3 loop spans 15 amino acids. The CDR3 loop is CATSRERQGYYEQFF. The CDR3 region has the DNA TGTGCCACCAGCAGAGAACGACAGGGTTACTATGAGCAGTTCTTC. Combining the CDR3 with reference TRBV15 and TRBJ2-1 gives the whole variable domain DAMVIQNPRYQVTQFGKPVTLSCSQTLNHNVMYWYQQKSSQAPKLLFHYYDKDFNNEADTPDNFQSRRPNTSFCFLDIRSPGLGDTAMYLCATSRERQGYYEQFFGPGTRLTVL.

V is TRBV18 and J is TRBJ2-2, with TRBD2 matching 8 bases. The CDR3 is 16 amino acids. Germline values: CDR1 KGHSH, CDR2 LQKENI. Unmatched junction bases numbered 3, after V lost 3 bases and J lost 0 bases. The DNA of the CDR3 is TGTGCCAGCTCACCGCTAGCGGGCCCGAACACCGGGGAGCTGTTTTTT. It is translated as CASSPLAGPNTGELFF.

The chain links TRBV6-1 to TRBJ1-2, with D perhaps matching TRBD1 (5 bases). The germline gives CDR1 MNHNS, CDR2 SASEGT. The V gene lost 7 bases and the J gene lost 7 bases, with 13 bases spanning the gap. The CDR3 sequence is 12 residues long. The CDR3 sequence is CASIFGRGGYTF. CDR3 in DNA: TGTGCCAGCATCTTCGGGAGGGGTGGCTACACCTTC.

In nucleotides, the CDR3 is TGTGCCTGGACGGCAGATACGCAGTATTTT. Translated, it gives CAWTADTQYF. The chain recombines TRBV30 with TRBJ2-3; D gene unclear. There are 10 residues in the CDR3. The V end was cut by 4 bases, the J end by 4 bases, with 3 bases between. Germline CDR1 and CDR2: GTSNPN and SVGIG (reference sequence).

V usage is TRBV27 and J usage is TRBJ1-5; D uncertain. CDR1 and CDR2 from the germline V gene are MNHEY and SMNVEV (reference sequence). The germline V and J ends were trimmed by 4 bases and 0 bases, with 10 bases remaining between them. The CDR3 is 15 residues long. The CDR3 DNA reads TGTGCCAGCAGTTGGGCGGGGAATAGCAATCAGCCCCAGCATTTT. It encodes CASSWAGNSNQPQHF.

The chain couples TRBV9 to TRBJ2-3, with a tentative D call TRBD2 (6 bases). The V end lost 5 bases, the J end lost 4 bases, and 14 bases lay between the germline ends. Germline-derived CDR1 and CDR2 are SGDLS and YYNGEE. The CDR3 extends over 14 amino acids. CDR3 DNA sequence: TGTGCCAGCAGGGACTTAGGGGAGGCAGATACGCAGTATTTT. It codes for CASRDLGEADTQYF.

V usage is TRBV5-1 and J usage is TRBJ2-1; a weak D match, TRBD1 (5 bases). The CDR3 runs 18 residues. The ends were cut back, 0 bases at V and 0 bases at J, with 16 bases in the middle. Germline CDR1 and CDR2: SGHRS and YFSETQ. CDR3 bases: TGCGCCAGCAGCTTGGGAGGCCCCACGGACACCTCCTACAATGAGCAGTTCTTC. It yields the protein CASSLGGPTDTSYNEQFF. The full variable domain, with the rest looked up from reference TRBV5-1 and TRBJ2-1, is KAGVTQTPRYLIKTRGQQVTLSCSPISGHRSVSWYQQTPGQGLQFLFEYFSETQRNKGNFPGRFSGRQFSNSRSEMNVSTLELGDSALYLCASSLGGPTDTSYNEQFFGPGTRLTVL.

The chain is built from TRBV7-6 and TRBJ1-3; D ambiguous. Germline CDR1 and CDR2: SGHVS and FNYEAQ. The CDR3 is made up of 15 amino acids. V was shortened by 1 base and J by 2 bases, with 9 bases between the two germline ends. This CDR3 is CASSLGVETGNTIYF. Here the CDR3 DNA reads TGTGCCAGCAGCTTAGGAGTTGAAACTGGAAACACCATATATTTT.

This rearrangement joins TRBV19 to TRBJ2-7, with a tentative D call TRBD1 (6 bases). Germline CDR1 LNHDA, CDR2 SQIVND (reference sequence). CDR3 size: 14 residues. Trimming pared 6 bases from V and 0 bases from J, leaving 12 bases between. CDR3 nucleotides: TGTGCCAGTAGGACGACAGGAAGCTCCTACGAGCAGTACTTC. Translation gives CASRTTGSSYEQYF.